The clone carrying this T cell receptor beta chain has ten or more counts. Its antigen remains unidentified. This specimen belongs to a study of early T cells in non-severe SARS-CoV-2 infection. Study-level information: Whole-blood bulk RNA, unsorted, was sequenced, and chains were unpaired. Whole-study results and caveats: VDJdb matching, biased toward anti-spike CD8 responses, missed private and CD4 specificities.

Individual cDNA molecules received unique molecular identifiers during library preparation. MiXCR, run by TCRdb on the 5' RACE reads, gives a single entry per CDR3 protein. The repertoire holds more than 90,000 distinct CDR3 sequences, with around 13% as singletons. Germline values: CDR1 MNHEY, CDR2 SVGEGT. Trimming stripped 5 bases from V and 0 bases from J, with 8 bases between. The CDR3 loop spans 15 amino acids. This receptor was taken from an adult who was a healthcare worker with PCR-confirmed SARS-CoV-2 infection or an uninfected control (not recorded which). J is TRBJ2-6 and V is TRBV6-2 or TRBV6-3, with D possibly being TRBD1 (5 bases). Sample: whole blood. The CDR3 bases are TGTGCCAGCAGTACTGACAGCTCTGGGGCCAACGTCCTGACTTTC. This gives the protein CASSTDSSGANVLTF.